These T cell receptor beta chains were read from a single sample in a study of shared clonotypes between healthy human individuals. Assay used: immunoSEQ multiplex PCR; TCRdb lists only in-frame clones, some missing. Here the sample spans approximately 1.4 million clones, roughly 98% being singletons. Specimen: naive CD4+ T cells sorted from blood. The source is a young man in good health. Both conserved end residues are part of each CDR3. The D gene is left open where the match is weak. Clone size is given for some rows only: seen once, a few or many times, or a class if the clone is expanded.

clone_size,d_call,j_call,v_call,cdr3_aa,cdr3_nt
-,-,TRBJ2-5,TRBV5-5,CASSLKGLETQYF,TGTGCCAGCAGCTTGAAGGGTCTAGAGACCCAGTACTTC
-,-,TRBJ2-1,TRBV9,CASSVAHQGGEQFF,TGTGCCAGCAGCGTAGCTCATCAGGGTGGTGAGCAGTTCTTC
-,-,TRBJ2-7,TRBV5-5,CASSLRSTSEGYEQYF,TGTGCCAGCAGCCTACGCTCCACTAGTGAAGGCTACGAGCAGTACTTC
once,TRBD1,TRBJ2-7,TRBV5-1,CASDRGTGVDYEQYF,TGCGCCAGCGACCGGGGGACAGGAGTAGACTACGAGCAGTACTTC
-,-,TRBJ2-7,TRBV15,CATSRDPPGHRLYEQYF,TGTGCCACCAGCAGAGACCCCCCGGGACACCGACTCTACGAGCAGTACTTC
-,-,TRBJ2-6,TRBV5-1,CASSLEVAGANVLTF,TGCGCCAGCAGCTTGGAAGTTGCCGGGGCCAACGTCCTGACTTTC
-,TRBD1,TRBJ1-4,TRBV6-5,CASSTGRGNEKLFF,TGTGCCAGCAGTACCGGCAGGGGGAATGAAAAACTGTTTTTT
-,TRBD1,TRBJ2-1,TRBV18,CASSQTGELSNEQFF,TGTGCCAGCTCACAGACAGGGGAGCTAAGCAATGAGCAGTTCTTC
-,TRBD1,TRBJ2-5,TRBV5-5,CASSIPGDREKETQYF,TGTGCCAGCAGCATCCCCGGGGACAGGGAGAAAGAGACCCAGTACTTC
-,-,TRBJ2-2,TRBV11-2,CASSLDLGAGYGELFF,TGTGCCAGCAGCTTAGATCTCGGAGCGGGTTACGGGGAGCTGTTTTTT
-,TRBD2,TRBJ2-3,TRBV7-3,CATSLAGGSTDTQYF,TGTGCCACCTCTCTGGCGGGAGGGAGCACAGATACGCAGTATTTT
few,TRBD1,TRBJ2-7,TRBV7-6,CASSLGTGISEQYF,TGTGCCAGCAGCTTAGGGACAGGTATTAGCGAGCAGTACTTC
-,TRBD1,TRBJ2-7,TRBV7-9,CASSTIIGTGFYEQYF,TGTGCCAGCAGCACAATCATAGGGACAGGGTTCTACGAGCAGTACTTC
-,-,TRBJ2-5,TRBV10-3,CAISAGSQETQYF,TGTGCCATCAGTGCGGGGAGCCAAGAGACCCAGTACTTC
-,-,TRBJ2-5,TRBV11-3,CASSGNSETQYF,TGTGCCAGCAGCGGGAATTCGGAGACCCAGTACTTC
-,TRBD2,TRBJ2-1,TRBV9,CASSAYTSGSSYNEQFF,TGTGCCAGCAGCGCGTACACCAGCGGGAGCTCCTACAATGAGCAGTTCTTC
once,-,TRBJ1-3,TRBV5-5,CASSIQGAPGNTIYF,TGTGCCAGCAGCATACAGGGAGCGCCTGGAAACACCATATATTTT
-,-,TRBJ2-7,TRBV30,CAWSATRGNEQYF,TGTGCCTGGAGTGCGACGAGGGGGAACGAGCAGTACTTC
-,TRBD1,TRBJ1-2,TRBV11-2,CASSLGTGADGYTF,TGTGCCAGCAGCCTCGGGACAGGGGCCGATGGCTACACCTTC
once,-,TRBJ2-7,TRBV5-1,CASMARPTLDYEQYF,TGCGCCAGCATGGCCAGGCCCACCTTAGACTACGAGCAGTACTTC
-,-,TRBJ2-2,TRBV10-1,CASSAGWGSGELFF,TGCGCCAGCAGCGCCGGATGGGGTTCCGGGGAGCTGTTTTTT
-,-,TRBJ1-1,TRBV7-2,CASSYQRTKNTEAFF,TGTGCCAGCAGCTATCAGCGGACAAAAAACACTGAAGCTTTCTTT
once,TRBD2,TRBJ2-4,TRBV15,CATSRDSGSNYIQYF,TGTGCCACCAGCAGGGATAGCGGGAGTAACTACATTCAGTACTTC
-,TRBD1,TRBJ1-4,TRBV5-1,CASSLSGTGYEKLFF,TGCGCCAGCAGCCTATCCGGGACAGGGTATGAAAAACTGTTTTTT
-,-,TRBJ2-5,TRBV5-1,CASSMMGGASKTQYF,TGCGCCAGCAGCATGATGGGGGGCGCGTCGAAGACCCAGTACTTC
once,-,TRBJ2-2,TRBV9,CASSVGGARNTGELFF,TGTGCCAGCAGCGTTGGGGGAGCACGGAACACCGGGGAGCTGTTTTTT
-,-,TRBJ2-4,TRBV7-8,CASSFLGRTLAKNIQYF,TGTGCCAGCAGCTTCTTAGGCAGGACCCTAGCCAAAAACATTCAGTACTTC
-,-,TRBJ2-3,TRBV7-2,CASSPWGSDTQYF,TGTGCCAGCAGCCCCTGGGGGAGCGATACGCAGTATTTT
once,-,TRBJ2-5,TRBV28,CASSFFETQYF,TGTGCCAGCAGTTTTTTCGAGACCCAGTACTTC
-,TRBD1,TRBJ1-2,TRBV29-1,CSVKKTGFDGYTF,TGCAGCGTCAAAAAGACAGGGTTTGATGGCTACACCTTC
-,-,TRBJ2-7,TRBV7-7,CASSSRLDGEQYF,TGTGCTAGCAGCAGCAGACTAGACGGCGAGCAGTACTTC
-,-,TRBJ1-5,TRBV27,CASSFRGTQPQHF,TGTGCCAGCTCCTTTAGGGGGACTCAGCCCCAGCATTTT
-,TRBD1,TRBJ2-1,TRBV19,CASSILKTGANEQFF,TGTGCCAGTAGTATTCTAAAGACAGGGGCCAATGAGCAGTTCTTC
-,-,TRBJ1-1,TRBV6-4,CASSDLQGEAFF,TGTGCCAGCAGTGACTTACAGGGTGAAGCTTTCTTT
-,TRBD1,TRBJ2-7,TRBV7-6,CASSLYSGGPYEQYF,TGTGCCAGCAGCTTATACTCAGGGGGCCCCTACGAGCAGTACTTC
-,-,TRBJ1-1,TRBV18,CASSPKGGTEAFF,TGTGCCAGCTCCCCAAAGGGAGGCACTGAAGCTTTCTTT
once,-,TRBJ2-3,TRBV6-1,CASSEVGKGGIRDTQYF,TGTGCCAGCAGTGAAGTCGGGAAAGGGGGGATCCGGGATACGCAGTATTTT
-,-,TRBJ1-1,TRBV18,CASSKRDLKGHTEAFF,TGTGCCAGCTCAAAAAGGGACTTAAAGGGACACACTGAAGCTTTCTTT
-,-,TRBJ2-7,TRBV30,CAWSSGSYEQYF,TGTGCCTGGAGTTCGGGTTCCTACGAGCAGTACTTC
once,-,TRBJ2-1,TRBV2,CANSLGYYNEQFF,TGTGCCAACTCCCTGGGGTATTACAATGAGCAGTTCTTC
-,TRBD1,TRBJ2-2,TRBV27,CASSPRTGRAGELFF,TGTGCCAGCAGTCCCCGGACAGGGCGGGCCGGGGAGCTGTTTTTT
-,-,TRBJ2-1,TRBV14,CASSQGTLFPVNEQFF,TGTGCCAGCAGCCAAGGGACCCTCTTCCCGGTCAATGAGCAGTTCTTC
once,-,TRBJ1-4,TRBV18,CASSPPVRGSEKLFF,TGTGCCAGCTCACCACCGGTACGAGGTTCTGAAAAACTGTTTTTT
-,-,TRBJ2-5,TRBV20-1,CSAREQETQYF,TGCAGTGCTAGGGAACAAGAGACCCAGTACTTC
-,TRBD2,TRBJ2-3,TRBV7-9,CASSHLPAGVGVDTQYF,TGTGCCAGCAGCCACCTCCCGGCGGGAGTAGGTGTAGATACGCAGTATTTT
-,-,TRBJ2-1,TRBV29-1,CSGSWGNNEQFF,TGCAGCGGGTCGTGGGGAAACAATGAGCAGTTCTTC
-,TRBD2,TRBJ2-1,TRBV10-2,CASRTSGINEQFF,TGCGCCAGCAGGACTAGCGGCATCAATGAGCAGTTCTTC
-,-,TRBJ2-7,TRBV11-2,CASSLDSTEQYF,TGTGCCAGCAGCTTAGATAGTACGGAGCAGTACTTC
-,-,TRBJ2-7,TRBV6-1,CASSGDRSSYEQYF,TGTGCCAGCAGTGGGGACCGGAGCTCCTACGAGCAGTACTTC
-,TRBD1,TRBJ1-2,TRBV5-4,CASSSRDSLYGYTF,TGTGCCAGCAGCTCGAGGGACAGTCTATATGGCTACACCTTC
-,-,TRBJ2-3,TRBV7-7,CASSLGARDSDTQYF,TGTGCTAGCAGCTTAGGGGCTAGAGATTCAGATACGCAGTATTTT
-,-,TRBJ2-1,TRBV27,CASQGGNGQGLNEQFF,TGTGCCAGCCAGGGGGGGAATGGACAGGGACTCAATGAGCAGTTCTTC
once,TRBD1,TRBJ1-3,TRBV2,CASSAPRGGTGALGNTIYF,TGTGCCAGCAGTGCCCCCCGCGGTGGAACAGGGGCGTTGGGAAACACCATATATTTT
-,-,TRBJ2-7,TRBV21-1,CASRGHEQYF,TGTGCCAGCAGGGGCCACGAGCAGTACTTC
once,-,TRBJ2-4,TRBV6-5,CASSGTTSGIQYF,TGTGCCAGCAGCGGAACCACGAGTGGCATTCAGTACTTC